A single sample gave rise to the 22 T cell receptor beta chains below, sequenced in a study of shared clonotypes between healthy human individuals. Clones were sequenced by immunoSEQ multiplex PCR, and TCRdb holds only the in-frame ones, with some missing. This table has about 980,000 clones, approximately 80% appearing once. Sequenced: memory CD4+ T cells sorted from blood. Specified subset: CD45RA-negative fraction. Receptor source: a man younger than 35 in good health.

CDR3 in amino acids: CASSRTEPGQVPYGYTF. The CDR3 bases are TGTGCCAGCTCAAGAACGGAGCCGGGACAGGTCCCCTATGGCTACACCTTC. The gene calls are TRBV18 and TRBJ1-2, with 8 positions matching TRBD1. This CDR3 has 17 residues. V was clipped by 5 bases and J by 4 bases; unmatched bases: 15. Germline V gene lookup returns CDR1 KGHSH and CDR2 LQKENI.

The rearrangement joins TRBV27 to TRBJ1-6; D is undetermined. Germline CDR1 and CDR2: MNHEY and SMNVEV (reference sequence). V was trimmed by 4 bases and J by 7 bases, leaving 8 bases between them. The CDR3 has 13 residues. CDR3 amino acids: CASSYRENSPLHF. CDR3 coding DNA: TGTGCCAGCAGTTATCGGGAAAATTCACCCCTCCACTTT.

The gene calls are TRBV18 and TRBJ2-5; D is possibly TRBD1 or TRBD2 (7 bases each). V lost 4 bases and J lost 5, with 14 bases in between. The CDR3 loop spans 14 amino acids. Germline V gives CDR1 KGHSH, CDR2 LQKENI. The CDR3 coding sequence is TGTGCCAGCTCACGACAGGGAGGGCCGGAGACCCAGTACTTC. Amino acids: CASSRQGGPETQYF.

The chain recombines TRBV10-1 with TRBJ1-5; maybe TRBD1 (6 bases). The germline V gene has CDR1 WNHNN and CDR2 SYGVQD (reference sequence). This CDR3 spans 17 amino acids. The V and J ends lost 4 bases and 4 bases respectively, with 20 bases between them. The DNA of the CDR3 is TGCGCCAGCAGTGGTCCCGGGACACTCATCCCGAATCAGCCCCAGCATTTT. Encoded protein: CASSGPGTLIPNQPQHF.

The V call is TRBV6-1, the J call TRBJ2-5; no definite D call. The V end lost 7 bases, the J end lost 5 bases, and 5 bases lay between the germline ends. The CDR3 totals 10 residues. CDR1 is MNHNS and CDR2 is SASEGT in the germline V gene. CDR3 residues: CASNEETQYF. CDR3 coding DNA: TGTGCCAGCAATGAGGAGACCCAGTACTTC.

This clone appeared once. V is TRBV19 and J is TRBJ1-5, with 7 positions matching TRBD1. Trimming at V came to 5 bases and at J to 9 bases, leaving 22 bases not matched to a gene. The CDR3 is 18 residues long. CDR1 is LNHDA, CDR2 SQIVND, per germline (reference sequence). CDR3 sequence: CASSALGTAYQTSPPQHF. The CDR3 DNA follows: TGTGCCAGTAGTGCATTAGGGACAGCATATCAAACTTCCCCGCCCCAGCATTTT.

The J gene is TRBJ2-2, the V gene TRBV30; TRBD2 might be the D (6 bases). Trimming cost V 5 bases and J 1 base, with 20 bases left between them. CDR3 size: 17 residues. Germline values: CDR1 GTSNPN, CDR2 SVGIG (reference sequence). The CDR3 region is CAWGTSLGRGNTGELFF. DNA of the CDR3: TGTGCCTGGGGTACCTCGCTTGGGCGGGGGAACACCGGGGAGCTGTTTTTT.

The CDR3 DNA follows: TGCGCCAGCAAAATTTTTCCGGACAGGGATTACGAGCAGTACTTC. Translating it yields CASKIFPDRDYEQYF. The rearrangement joins TRBV5-1 to TRBJ2-7; TRBD1 aligns across 8 bases. The trim removed 6 bases at V and 4 bases at J, leaving 12 bases unmatched. The germline gives CDR1 SGHRS, CDR2 YFSETQ. This CDR3 spans 15 amino acids.

This clone was found a few times. CDR3 in amino acids: CASSPNPSATGELFF. The CDR3 DNA sequence: TGTGCCAGCTCACCAAATCCTAGCGCTACCGGGGAGCTGTTTTTT. The chain couples TRBV18 to TRBJ2-2; D possibly corresponds to TRBD2 (6 bases). The CDR3 is made up of 15 amino acids. Trimming removed 2 bases at V and 5 bases at J, with 12 bases between. Germline assignment: CDR1 KGHSH and CDR2 LQKENI.

This chain uses TRBV25-1 with TRBJ2-3, with D possibly TRBD1 on 6 matching bases. Between the trimmed V and J ends, which lost 3 bases and 3 bases, there was a span of 13 bases. CDR1 and CDR2 from the germline V gene are MGHDK and SYGVNS. This CDR3 spans 15 amino acids. In DNA form, the CDR3 reads TGTGCCAGCAGTGACAGGGGTGTGGGGACAGATACGCAGTATTTT. Translating it yields CASSDRGVGTDTQYF.

The chain links TRBV7-2 to TRBJ2-7; D is unresolved. Trimming took 5 bases from V and 2 from J, leaving 10 bases between them. The CDR3 sequence is 13 residues long. Germline-derived CDR1 and CDR2 are SGHTA and FQGNSA. The CDR3 nucleotides read TGTGCCAGCAGCCCGACTGGAGCCTACGAGCAGTACTTC. It encodes CASSPTGAYEQYF.

This clone was seen at least ten times. CDR3 sequence reads: CASSPPAQDYGYTF. DNA for the CDR3: TGTGCCAGCTCACCACCCGCACAGGACTATGGCTACACCTTC. The chain links TRBV18 to TRBJ1-2, with D possibly matching TRBD1 (5 bases). CDR1 and CDR2 (germline): KGHSH, LQKENI. This CDR3 has 14 residues. The V and J ends lost 0 bases and 3 bases respectively, with 8 bases between them.

In its sample, this clone was seen once. The gene calls are TRBV2 and TRBJ1-1; TRBD1 aligns across 7 bases. Germline V gene sequence: CDR1 SNHLY, CDR2 FYNNEI. The ends lost 6 bases at V and 2 bases at J; junction bases unmatched: 6. The CDR3 spans 14 residues. As DNA, the CDR3 is TGTGCCAGCAGGGGGGACAGTATCAACACTGAAGCTTTCTTT. Amino acids: CASRGDSINTEAFF.

This clone occurred once. The chain employs TRBV30 and TRBJ1-3, with TRBD1 identical over 9 bases. Trimming took 1 base from V and 3 from J; bases not matched to a gene: 1. The CDR3 is 14 residues long. Germline V gives CDR1 GTSNPN, CDR2 SVGIG (reference sequence). DNA for the CDR3: TGTGCCTGGAGTGGACAGGGGGGTGGAAACACCATATATTTT. Protein product: CAWSGQGGGNTIYF.

This clone was counted a few times. V and J are TRBV6-1 and TRBJ2-3, with unresolved D. Trimming took 8 bases from V and 2 from J, leaving 14 bases between them. This CDR3 spans 14 amino acids. Germline CDR1 MNHNS, CDR2 SASEGT. CDR3 protein: CASLRRALTDTQYF. The DNA of the CDR3 is TGTGCCAGCCTTCGCCGGGCCCTCACAGATACGCAGTATTTT.

The chain links TRBV6-1 to TRBJ1-5; D might be TRBD1 (6 bases). The CDR3 runs to 15 residues. V gave up 4 bases and J gave up 3 bases, with 13 bases separating them. Germline CDR1 reads MNHNS; CDR2 reads SASEGT. DNA of the CDR3: TGTGCCAGCAGTGGGTGGGACACTTACAATCAGCCCCAGCATTTT. Translating it yields CASSGWDTYNQPQHF.

The chain carries TRBV7-9 and TRBJ2-5, with 7 bases fitting TRBD2. The end of the DNA aligns better with TRBJ2-7, so the J call may be wrong. This CDR3 contains 17 residues. Germline V gene sequence: CDR1 SEHNR, CDR2 FQNEAQ (reference sequence). CDR3: CASSPTSPVGASYEQYF. The DNA of the CDR3 is TGTGCCAGCAGCCCGACTAGCCCAGTAGGGGCCTCCTACGAGCAGTACTTC.

With respect to this clone: A much larger clone sits a single nucleotide away, making a read error possible. J is TRBJ1-5 and V is TRBV6-1; no reliable D call. Trimming removed 4 bases from V and 0 bases from J, with 7 bases in between. Germline V gene data show CDR1 as MNHNS and CDR2 as SASEGT. CDR3 length: 14 residues. CDR3 bases: TGTGCCAGCAGTGCCCAGGATAGCAATCAGCCCCAGCATTTT. Amino acid sequence: CASSAQDSNQPQHF.

The J gene is TRBJ2-5, the V gene TRBV7-9; a weak D match, TRBD2 (5 bases). V was clipped by 5 bases and J by 4 bases, with 14 bases between them. This CDR3 contains 14 residues. From germline, CDR1 is SEHNR and CDR2 FQNEAQ (reference sequence). The CDR3 spells CASSPGSVGETQYF. CDR3 DNA: TGTGCCAGCAGCCCCGGTAGCGTCGGAGAGACCCAGTACTTC.

The chain joins TRBV2 to TRBJ2-7, with 8 bases matching TRBD2. The CDR3 consists of 15 residues. Germline V gene lookup returns CDR1 SNHLY and CDR2 FYNNEI. The ends lost 4 bases at V and 0 bases at J; junction bases unmatched: 5. CDR3: CASSGAGASSYEQYF. Written as DNA, the CDR3 is TGTGCCAGCAGTGGAGCGGGAGCCAGCTCCTACGAGCAGTACTTC.

V gene TRBV27 combines with J gene TRBJ1-5, with D unclear. Trimming removed 0 bases from V and 2 bases from J, with 5 bases in between. Germline CDR1 is MNHEY and CDR2 is SMNVEV (reference sequence). This CDR3 has 14 amino acids. The CDR3: CASSLSRGNQPQHF. The CDR3 DNA follows: TGTGCCAGCAGTTTATCGAGAGGCAATCAGCCCCAGCATTTT.

To note about this clone: The conserved phenylalanine or tryptophan is not found at the CDR3 terminus, so this likely reflects a read error. The DNA is omitted, as the CDR3 cannot be located on it reliably, and the CDR3 follows TCRdb's listing. The chain employs TRBV1 and TRBJ2-3; the table's D call TRBD2 went unverified against the DNA. TRBV1 is deemed a pseudogene. Ends included, the CDR3 has 13 residues. This CDR3 reads CTSSQDPSNRTGG.